These 24 T cell receptor beta chains were sequenced from one sample in a study of OX40 agonist ivuxolimab in advanced cancers. Here immunoSEQ multiplex PCR was the method, and the copy in TCRdb shows in-frame clones only, minus some. The top ten hold about 1.1% of the sample, which has about 70,000 clones, roughly 80% seen once. The sequencing here drew on CD4+ or CD8+ T cells sorted from blood, taken in a trial of the OX40 agonist ivuxolimab. The receptors derive from an adult with an advanced solid tumor such as melanoma, head and neck, liver or kidney cancer.

The chain uses TRBV2 and TRBJ1-6; D ambiguous. Per germline, CDR1 SNHLY and CDR2 FYNNEI. Deletions cut 7 bases from V and 7 bases from J, with 20 bases between. The CDR3 consists of 16 residues. CDR3 DNA sequence: TGTGCCAGCATACAGATTGTGGCAGGAGGAAATTCACCCCTCCACTTT. Amino acid sequence: CASIQIVAGGNSPLHF.

V is TRBV7-2 and J is TRBJ2-5, with D unresolved. CDR1 SGHTA and CDR2 FQGNSA come from the germline V gene. This CDR3 comprises 13 residues. Trimming cost V 1 base and J 3 bases, with 6 bases left between them. The CDR3 is CASSLGVKETQYF. CDR3 coding DNA: TGTGCCAGCAGCTTAGGAGTAAAAGAGACCCAGTACTTC. Full variable domain (outside the CDR3, taken from reference TRBV7-2 and TRBJ2-5): GAGVSQSPSNKVTEKGKDVELRCDPISGHTALYWYRQSLGQGLEFLIYFQGNSAPDKSGLPSDRFSAERTGGSVSTLTIQRTQQEDSAVYLCASSLGVKETQYFGPGTRLLVL.

CDR3 sequence reads: CASSDDGSFYGYTF. The CDR3 DNA reads TGTGCCAGCAGTGATGATGGGTCCTTCTATGGCTACACCTTC. V gene TRBV2 combines with J gene TRBJ1-2; no clear D. The germline gives CDR1 SNHLY, CDR2 FYNNEI. The CDR3 spans 14 residues. Between the trimmed V and J ends, which lost 3 bases and 4 bases, there was a span of 12 bases.

This rearrangement joins TRBV6-1 to TRBJ1-1; TRBD1 matches 7 bases. CDR1 MNHNS and CDR2 SASEGT come from the germline V gene. V lost 6 bases to trimming and J lost 4 bases; unmatched junction nucleotides: 5. The CDR3 contains 13 residues. CDR3 amino acids: CASRVSGGTEAFF. CDR3 nucleotides: TGTGCCAGCAGAGTCTCAGGGGGCACTGAAGCTTTCTTT.

The CDR3 spells CASSPGTSGVGDTQYF. DNA for the CDR3: TGCGCCAGCAGCCCGGGGACTAGCGGGGTTGGAGATACGCAGTATTTT. The genes are TRBV5-1 and TRBJ2-3, with TRBD2 matching over 13 bases. The trim removed 4 bases at V and 5 bases at J, leaving 7 bases unmatched. This CDR3 spans 16 amino acids. Germline values: CDR1 SGHRS, CDR2 YFSETQ.

This clone occurred once. The genes are TRBV28 and TRBJ1-1; maybe TRBD1 (6 bases). CDR3 length equals 15 residues. The ends were cut back, 6 bases at V and 1 base at J, with 15 bases in the middle. Germline assignment: CDR1 MDHEN and CDR2 SYDVKM. The CDR3 protein is CASSQSRGGNTEAFF. As DNA, the CDR3 is TGTGCCAGCAGCCAATCAAGGGGGGGGAACACTGAAGCTTTCTTT.

The chain links TRBV7-2 to TRBJ1-2; D not resolved. CDR1 SGHTA and CDR2 FQGNSA come from the germline V gene. Trimming stripped 5 bases from V and 2 bases from J, with 21 bases between. This CDR3 is built from 17 residues. CDR3 sequence reads: CASSLDGRSVSNYGYTF. The CDR3 nucleotides read TGTGCCAGCAGCCTAGACGGTCGGTCAGTCTCGAACTATGGCTACACCTTC.

The CDR3 region is CASSMGTGVRTEAFF. The CDR3 DNA is TGTGCCAGTAGTATGGGGACAGGGGTGAGAACTGAAGCTTTCTTT. The gene calls are TRBV19 and TRBJ1-1; 10 bases map to TRBD1. The CDR3 runs 15 residues. Germline V gene lookup returns CDR1 LNHDA and CDR2 SQIVND (reference sequence). The ends lost 3 bases at V and 5 bases at J; junction bases unmatched: 6.

The J gene is TRBJ2-7, the V gene TRBV10-3, with no clear D. This CDR3 contains 12 residues. The germline V and J ends were trimmed by 3 bases and 4 bases, with 7 bases remaining between them. CDR1 and CDR2 (germline): ENHRY, SYGVKD. CDR3 amino acids: CAISDHKYEQYF. For the CDR3, the DNA is TGTGCCATCAGTGACCACAAGTACGAGCAGTACTTC.

This clone has just a few counts. This sequence joins TRBV28 and TRBJ1-4, with TRBD1 identical over 8 bases. The J segment lost 8 bases and the V segment lost 5 bases, leaving 7 bases of the junction unmatched. CDR3 length equals 14 residues. CDR1 and CDR2 from the germline V gene are MDHEN and SYDVKM. CDR3 loop: CASSATGVKEKLFF. The CDR3 nucleotides are TGTGCCAGCAGTGCGACAGGGGTTAAAGAAAAACTGTTTTTT.

This chain links TRBV7-6 with TRBJ1-4, with 8 positions matching TRBD1. The trim removed 4 bases at V and 7 bases at J, leaving 5 bases unmatched. Germline CDR1 is SGHVS and CDR2 is FNYEAQ. CDR3 length: 14 amino acids. CDR3 sequence: CASSYRQGPEKLFF. The CDR3 DNA is TGTGCCAGCAGCTACCGACAGGGGCCTGAAAAACTGTTTTTT.

V is TRBV6-5 and J is TRBJ2-7; possibly TRBD1 for D (5 bases). V dropped 2 bases and J dropped 2 bases, with 13 bases sitting between them. The germline V gene encodes CDR1 MNHEY and CDR2 SVGAGI. The CDR3 covers 15 residues. The CDR3 bases are TGTGCCAGCAGTTACCAAGGGGTCTCCACCTACGAGCAGTACTTC. It encodes CASSYQGVSTYEQYF.

This clone was detected once. The chain uses TRBV18 and TRBJ2-3; TRBD2 is a possible D gene (5 bases). The CDR3 runs to 13 residues. V gave up 3 bases and J gave up 6 bases, with 10 bases separating them. CDR1 and CDR2 from the germline V gene are KGHSH and LQKENI. The CDR3, as DNA: TGTGCCAGCTCACCTCTTTCGGGGGATACGCAGTATTTT. Translation gives CASSPLSGDTQYF.

This clone was counted a single time. This sequence joins TRBV4-1 and TRBJ2-3, with D possibly being TRBD1 (5 bases). V was shortened by 4 bases and J by 3 bases, with 14 bases between the two germline ends. The CDR3 sequence is 15 residues long. Germline assignment: CDR1 MGHRA and CDR2 YSYEKL. The CDR3 spells CASSPGAMGTDTQYF. The CDR3 region has the DNA TGCGCCAGCAGCCCTGGGGCGATGGGGACAGATACGCAGTATTTT.

This chain uses TRBV23-1 with TRBJ2-3, with no clear D. TRBV23-1 is reported as an ORF; its role is uncertain. This CDR3 region has 13 residues. Between the trimmed V and J ends, which lost 7 bases and 7 bases, there was a span of 15 bases. CDR3 loop: CASTETFRHTQYF. For the CDR3, the DNA is TGCGCCAGCACCGAGACATTCCGGCATACGCAGTATTTT.

The genes are TRBV6-1 and TRBJ1-2; TRBD1 is a possible D gene (5 bases). CDR1 and CDR2 from the germline V gene are MNHNS and SASEGT. CDR3 length equals 14 residues. The V end was cut by 7 bases, the J end by 4 bases, with 16 bases between. CDR3 in DNA: TGTGCCAGCACCTCTTCTGGGACGCCCTATGGCTACACCTTC. Its translation: CASTSSGTPYGYTF.

This chain joins TRBV19 and TRBJ2-1, with D perhaps TRBD1 or TRBD2 (5 bases each). Germline V gene sequence: CDR1 LNHDA, CDR2 SQIVND (reference sequence). V lost 5 bases and J 7 bases, leaving 15 bases between the germline ends. This CDR3 spans 14 amino acids. CDR3 sequence: CASSSTEGENEQFF. CDR3 DNA sequence: TGTGCCAGTAGTTCTACTGAAGGGGAGAATGAGCAGTTCTTC.

The chain couples TRBV30 to TRBJ2-3, with a tentative D call TRBD1 (6 bases). Trimming took off 2 bases at V and 2 bases at J, with 17 bases between the two ends. The CDR3 is made up of 16 amino acids. Germline loops: CDR1 GTSNPN, CDR2 SVGIG (reference sequence). CDR3 region: CAWSPLNRVDTDTQYF. The CDR3 bases are TGTGCCTGGAGTCCCCTCAACAGGGTGGACACAGATACGCAGTATTTT.

As for this clone: The junction and the germline gene differ at one end; a read error may be behind it. J is TRBJ2-2 and V is TRBV7-2, with D unclear. The CDR3 length is 14 residues. The germline CDR1 and CDR2 sequences are SGHTA and FQGNSA. The CDR3 sequence: CANSLARKTGELFF. For the CDR3, the DNA is TGTGCCAACAGCTTAGCACGGAAGACCGGGGAGCTGTTTTTT.

The chain links TRBV30 to TRBJ2-7; 7 nucleotides agree with TRBD1. The length of the CDR3 is 12 residues. CDR1 GTSNPN and CDR2 SVGIG come from the germline V gene (reference sequence). V gave up 0 bases and J gave up 8 bases; unmatched junction bases: 4. The CDR3 coding sequence is TGTGCCTGGAGTGTACAGGGGACCAAGCAGTACTTC. Its translation is CAWSVQGTKQYF.

The DNA of the CDR3 is TGTGCCAGCAGGCGGGACAGTGTCTTCTACGAGCAGTACTTC. This gives the protein CASRRDSVFYEQYF. The chain carries TRBV6-1 and TRBJ2-7, with D perhaps TRBD1 (7 bases). Germline CDR1 is MNHNS and CDR2 is SASEGT. Trimming left V 6 bases short and J 3 bases short, with 15 bases between. This CDR3 has 14 amino acids.

V and J are TRBV28 and TRBJ1-1, with D maybe TRBD1 (6 bases). CDR1 and CDR2 from the germline V gene are MDHEN and SYDVKM. The CDR3 has 14 amino acids. With 3 bases removed from V and 1 base from J, the gap between germline ends came to 9 bases. CDR3 DNA: TGTGCCAGCAGTTTGCCAGGGGCGAACACTGAAGCTTTCTTT. It encodes CASSLPGANTEAFF.

This clone was detected only a few times. V gene TRBV6-1 combines with J gene TRBJ1-2; D is ambiguous. Trimming left V 5 bases short and J 2 bases short, with 6 bases between. Germline V gene data show CDR1 as MNHNS and CDR2 as SASEGT. The length of the CDR3 is 12 residues. The CDR3 DNA reads TGTGCCAGCAGTAAAACAAACTATGGCTACACCTTC. This codes for CASSKTNYGYTF.

This clone appeared a few times. The CDR3 is CASSSWGQPNEKLFF. Written as DNA, the CDR3 is TGTGCCAGCAGTTCCTGGGGACAGCCTAATGAAAAACTGTTTTTT. J is TRBJ1-4 and V is TRBV13; 7 bases fit TRBD1. The CDR3 spans 15 residues. V lost 6 bases, J lost 3 bases, and 7 bases stayed unmatched. Germline V gene data show CDR1 as PRHDT and CDR2 as FYEKMQ (reference sequence). Full variable domain (rest looked up from reference TRBV13 and TRBJ1-4): AAGVIQSPRHLIKEKRETATLKCYPIPRHDTVYWYQQGPGQDPQFLISFYEKMQSDKGSIPDRFSAQQFSDYHSELNMSSLELGDSALYFCASSSWGQPNEKLFFGSGTQLSVL.